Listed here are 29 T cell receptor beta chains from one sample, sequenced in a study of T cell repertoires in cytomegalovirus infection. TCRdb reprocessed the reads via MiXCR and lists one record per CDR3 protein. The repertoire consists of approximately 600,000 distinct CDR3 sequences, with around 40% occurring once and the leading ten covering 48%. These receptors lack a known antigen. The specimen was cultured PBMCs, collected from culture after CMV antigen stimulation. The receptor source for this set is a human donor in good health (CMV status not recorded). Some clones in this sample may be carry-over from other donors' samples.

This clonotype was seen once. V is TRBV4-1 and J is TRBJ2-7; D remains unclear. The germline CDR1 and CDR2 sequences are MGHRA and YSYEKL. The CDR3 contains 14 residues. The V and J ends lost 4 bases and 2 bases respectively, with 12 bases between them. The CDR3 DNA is TGCGCCAGCAGCCCCGAGAGTACTCCCTACGAGCAGTACTTC. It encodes CASSPESTPYEQYF.

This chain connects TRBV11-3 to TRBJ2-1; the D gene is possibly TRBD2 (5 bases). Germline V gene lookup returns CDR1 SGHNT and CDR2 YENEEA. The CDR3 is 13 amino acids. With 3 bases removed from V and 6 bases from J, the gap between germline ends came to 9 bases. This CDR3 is CASSLRSGNEQFF. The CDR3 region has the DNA TGTGCCAGCAGCTTGAGAAGCGGCAATGAGCAGTTCTTC.

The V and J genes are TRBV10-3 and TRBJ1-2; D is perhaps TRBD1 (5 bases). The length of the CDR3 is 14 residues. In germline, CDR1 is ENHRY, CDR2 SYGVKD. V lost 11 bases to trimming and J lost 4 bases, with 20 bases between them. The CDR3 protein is CAATEGSLSYGYTF. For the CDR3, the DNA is TGTGCCGCTACGGAGGGGAGCTTGAGCTATGGCTACACCTTC.

In DNA form, the CDR3 reads TGTGCCAGCAGCTTTACAGGGGGTCCGGGCGAGCAGTACTTC. It encodes CASSFTGGPGEQYF. The rearrangement joins TRBV7-2 to TRBJ2-7; 8 bases match TRBD1. The V and J ends lost 3 bases and 6 bases, in that order; junction bases with no gene match: 7. This CDR3 contains 14 residues. Germline V lookup: CDR1 SGHTA, CDR2 FQGNSA.

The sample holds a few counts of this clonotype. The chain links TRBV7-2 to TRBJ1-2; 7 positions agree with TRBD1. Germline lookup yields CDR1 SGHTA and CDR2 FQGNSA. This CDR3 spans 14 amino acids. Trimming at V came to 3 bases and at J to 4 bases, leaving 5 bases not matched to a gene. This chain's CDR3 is CASSLGQPPYGYTF. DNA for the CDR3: TGTGCCAGCAGCTTGGGACAGCCTCCCTATGGCTACACCTTC.

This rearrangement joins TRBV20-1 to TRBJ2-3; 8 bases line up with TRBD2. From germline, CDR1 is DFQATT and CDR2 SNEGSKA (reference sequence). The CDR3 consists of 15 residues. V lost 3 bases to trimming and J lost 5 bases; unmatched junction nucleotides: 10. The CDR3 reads CSASPGGASVDTQYF. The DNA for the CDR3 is TGCAGTGCTAGTCCCGGGGGGGCCTCTGTAGATACGCAGTATTTT.

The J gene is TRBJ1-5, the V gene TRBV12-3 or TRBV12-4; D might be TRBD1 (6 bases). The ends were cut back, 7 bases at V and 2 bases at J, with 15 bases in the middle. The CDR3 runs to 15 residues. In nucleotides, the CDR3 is TGTGCCAGCACCCCCGGGGGGGGCGGCAATCAGCCCCAGCATTTT. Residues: CASTPGGGGNQPQHF.

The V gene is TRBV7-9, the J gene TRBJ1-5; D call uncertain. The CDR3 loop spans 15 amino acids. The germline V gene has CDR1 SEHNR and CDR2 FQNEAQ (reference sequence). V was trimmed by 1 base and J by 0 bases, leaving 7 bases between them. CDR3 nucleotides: TGTGCCAGCAGCTTAGTCGGGGATAGCAATCAGCCCCAGCATTTT. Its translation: CASSLVGDSNQPQHF.

CDR3 loop: CAIGGLMEGGQYF. CDR3 nucleotides: TGTGCCATCGGCGGTCTTATGGAGGGAGGCCAGTACTTC. V gene TRBV10-3 combines with J gene TRBJ2-4, with a possible D match to TRBD2 (6 bases). This CDR3 has 13 amino acids. CDR1 and CDR2 from the germline V gene are ENHRY and SYGVKD. Trimming shortened V by 8 bases and J by 13 bases, and 21 bases separated the two germline ends.

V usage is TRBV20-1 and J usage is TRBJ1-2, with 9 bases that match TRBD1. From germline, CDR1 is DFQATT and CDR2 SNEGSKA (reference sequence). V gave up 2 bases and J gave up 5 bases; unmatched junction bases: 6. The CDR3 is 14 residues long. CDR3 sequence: CSARNPGQGYGYTF. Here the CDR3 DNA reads TGCAGTGCTAGAAACCCGGGACAGGGTTATGGCTACACCTTC.

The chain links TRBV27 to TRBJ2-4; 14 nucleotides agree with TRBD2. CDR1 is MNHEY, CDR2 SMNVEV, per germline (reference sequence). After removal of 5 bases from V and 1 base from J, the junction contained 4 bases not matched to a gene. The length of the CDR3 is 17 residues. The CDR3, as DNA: TGTGCCAGCAGTCCGGGACTAGCGGGAGTGGCCAAAAACATTCAGTACTTC. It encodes CASSPGLAGVAKNIQYF.

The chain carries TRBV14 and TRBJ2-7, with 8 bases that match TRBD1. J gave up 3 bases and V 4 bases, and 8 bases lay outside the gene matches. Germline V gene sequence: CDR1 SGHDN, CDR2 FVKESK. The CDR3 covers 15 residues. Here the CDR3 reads CASSLRDRRSYEQYF. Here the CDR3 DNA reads TGTGCCAGCAGCCTGAGGGACAGGAGAAGCTACGAGCAGTACTTC.

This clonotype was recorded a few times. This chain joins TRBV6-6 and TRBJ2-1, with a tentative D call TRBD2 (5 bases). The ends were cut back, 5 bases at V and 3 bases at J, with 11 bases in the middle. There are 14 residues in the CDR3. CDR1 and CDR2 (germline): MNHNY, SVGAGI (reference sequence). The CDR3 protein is CASSNRLFYNEQFF. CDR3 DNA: TGTGCCAGCAGTAACAGACTATTCTACAATGAGCAGTTCTTC.

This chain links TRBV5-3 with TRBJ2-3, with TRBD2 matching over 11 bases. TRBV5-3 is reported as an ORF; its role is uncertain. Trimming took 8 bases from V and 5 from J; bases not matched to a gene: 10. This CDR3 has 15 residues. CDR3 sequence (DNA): TGTGCCAGCGGATCCGTGGGACTAGCGGTAGATACGCAGTATTTT. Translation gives CASGSVGLAVDTQYF.

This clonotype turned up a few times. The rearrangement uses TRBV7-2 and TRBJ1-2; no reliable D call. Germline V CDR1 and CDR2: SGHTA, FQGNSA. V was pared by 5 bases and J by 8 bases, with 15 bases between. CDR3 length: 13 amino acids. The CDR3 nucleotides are TGTGCCAGCAGCCCAAATCTGATGGGGGGCTACACCTTC. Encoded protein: CASSPNLMGGYTF. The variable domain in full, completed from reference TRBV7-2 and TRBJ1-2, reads GAGVSQSPSNKVTEKGKDVELRCDPISGHTALYWYRQSLGQGLEFLIYFQGNSAPDKSGLPSDRFSAERTGGSVSTLTIQRTQQEDSAVYLCASSPNLMGGYTFGSGTRLTVV.

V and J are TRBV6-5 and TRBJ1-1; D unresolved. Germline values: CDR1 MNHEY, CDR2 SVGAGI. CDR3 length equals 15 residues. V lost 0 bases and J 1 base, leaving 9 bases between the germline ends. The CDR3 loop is CASSYSEETNTEAFF. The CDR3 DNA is TGTGCCAGCAGTTACTCGGAGGAGACGAACACTGAAGCTTTCTTT.

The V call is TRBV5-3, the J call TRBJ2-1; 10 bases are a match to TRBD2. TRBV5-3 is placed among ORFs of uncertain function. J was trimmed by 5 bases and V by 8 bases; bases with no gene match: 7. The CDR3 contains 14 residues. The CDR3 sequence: CASSDLAGDNEQFF. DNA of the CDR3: TGTGCCAGCAGCGATCTAGCGGGGGACAATGAGCAGTTCTTC.

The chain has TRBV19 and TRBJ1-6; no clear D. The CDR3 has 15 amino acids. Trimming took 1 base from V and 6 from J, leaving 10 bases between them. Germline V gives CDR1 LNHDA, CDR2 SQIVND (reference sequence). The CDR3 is CASSIGRAGNSPLHF. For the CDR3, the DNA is TGTGCCAGTAGTATAGGAAGAGCGGGTAATTCACCCCTCCACTTT. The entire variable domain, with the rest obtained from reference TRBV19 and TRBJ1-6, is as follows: DGGITQSPKYLFRKEGQNVTLSCEQNLNHDAMYWYRQDPGQGLRLIYYSQIVNDFQKGDIAEGYSVSREKKESFPLTVTSAQKNPTAFYLCASSIGRAGNSPLHFGNGTRLTVT.

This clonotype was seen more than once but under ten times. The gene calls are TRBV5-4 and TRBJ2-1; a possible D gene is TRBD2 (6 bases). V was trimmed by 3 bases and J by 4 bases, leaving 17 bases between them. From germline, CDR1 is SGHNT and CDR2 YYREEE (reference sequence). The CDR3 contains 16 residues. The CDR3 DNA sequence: TGTGCCAGCAGCTACGGCGGGGTAGCGGCTTACAATGAGCAGTTCTTC. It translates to CASSYGGVAAYNEQFF.

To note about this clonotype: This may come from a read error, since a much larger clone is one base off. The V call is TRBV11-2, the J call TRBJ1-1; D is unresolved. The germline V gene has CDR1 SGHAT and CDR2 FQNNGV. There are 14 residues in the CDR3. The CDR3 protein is CARSLGPVNTEAFF. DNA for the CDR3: TGTGCCAGGAGCTTAGGCCCAGTGAACACTGAAGCTTTCTTT.

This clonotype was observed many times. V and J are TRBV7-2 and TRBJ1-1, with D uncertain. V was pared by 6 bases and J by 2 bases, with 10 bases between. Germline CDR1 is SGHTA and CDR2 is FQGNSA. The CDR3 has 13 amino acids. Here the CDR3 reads CASRPQRNTEAFF. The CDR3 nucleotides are TGTGCCAGCAGGCCACAAAGAAACACTGAAGCTTTCTTT.

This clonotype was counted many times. The CDR3 spells CASRSSYEQYF. CDR3 DNA: TGTGCCAGCAGGTCCTCCTACGAGCAGTACTTC. The genes are TRBV7-2 and TRBJ2-7; D is unclear. Germline CDR1 SGHTA, CDR2 FQGNSA. V gave up 6 bases and J gave up 0 bases, with 3 bases separating them. CDR3 length equals 11 residues. Drawing the rest from reference TRBV7-2 and TRBJ2-7, the complete variable domain is GAGVSQSPSNKVTEKGKDVELRCDPISGHTALYWYRQSLGQGLEFLIYFQGNSAPDKSGLPSDRFSAERTGGSVSTLTIQRTQQEDSAVYLCASRSSYEQYFGPGTRLTVT.

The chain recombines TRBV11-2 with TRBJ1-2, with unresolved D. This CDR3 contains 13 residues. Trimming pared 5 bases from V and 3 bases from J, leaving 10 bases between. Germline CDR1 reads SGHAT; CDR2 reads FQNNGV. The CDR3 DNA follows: TGTGCCAGCAGCCCGGAAGGATACTATGGCTACACCTTC. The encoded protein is CASSPEGYYGYTF.

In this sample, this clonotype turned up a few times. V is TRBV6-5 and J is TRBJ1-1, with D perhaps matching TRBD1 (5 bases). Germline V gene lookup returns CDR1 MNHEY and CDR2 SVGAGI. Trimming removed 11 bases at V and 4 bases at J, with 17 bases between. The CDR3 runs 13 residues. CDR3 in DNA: TGTGCCTCACGCGGGGGGGAAAGCACTGAAGCTTTCTTT. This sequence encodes CASRGGESTEAFF.

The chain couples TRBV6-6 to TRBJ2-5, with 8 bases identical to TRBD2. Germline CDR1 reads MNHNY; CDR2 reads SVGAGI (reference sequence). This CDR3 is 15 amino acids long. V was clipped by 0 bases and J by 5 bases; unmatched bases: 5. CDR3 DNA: TGTGCCAGCAGTTACTCCAGCGGGAGTGGGGAGACCCAGTACTTC. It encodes CASSYSSGSGETQYF.

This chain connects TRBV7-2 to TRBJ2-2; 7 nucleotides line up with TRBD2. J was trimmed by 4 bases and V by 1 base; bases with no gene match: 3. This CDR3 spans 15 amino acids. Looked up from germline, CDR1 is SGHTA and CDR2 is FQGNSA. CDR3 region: CASSLELASTGELFF. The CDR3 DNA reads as TGTGCCAGCAGCTTAGAACTAGCGAGCACCGGGGAGCTGTTTTTT.

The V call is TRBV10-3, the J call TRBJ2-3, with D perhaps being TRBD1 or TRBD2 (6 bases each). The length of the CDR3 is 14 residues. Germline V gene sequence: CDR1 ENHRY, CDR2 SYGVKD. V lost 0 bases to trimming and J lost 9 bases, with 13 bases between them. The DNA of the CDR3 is TGTGCCATCAGTGAGTCGAAGGGGGACTTGACGCAGTATTTT. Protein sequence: CAISESKGDLTQYF.

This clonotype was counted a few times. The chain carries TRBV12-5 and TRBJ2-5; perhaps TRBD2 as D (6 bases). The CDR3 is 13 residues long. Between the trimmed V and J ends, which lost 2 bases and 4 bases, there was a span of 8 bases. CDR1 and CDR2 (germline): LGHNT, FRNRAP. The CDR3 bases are TGTGCTAGTGGTTTGTCCGGGGGAGAGACCCAGTACTTC. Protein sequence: CASGLSGGETQYF.

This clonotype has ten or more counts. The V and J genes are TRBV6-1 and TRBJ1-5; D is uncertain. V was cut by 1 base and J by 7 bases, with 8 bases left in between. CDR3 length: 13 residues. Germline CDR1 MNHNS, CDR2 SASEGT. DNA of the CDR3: TGTGCCAGCAGTGAAGTGCCTAGGCAGCCCCAGCATTTT. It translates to CASSEVPRQPQHF.